This T cell receptor beta chain was documented in a study of T cells in Graves' hyperthyroidism and ophthalmopathy. Study details: Initial diagnosis, before any treatment, was when peripheral blood was collected.

RNA transcripts yielded amplified TCR beta CDR3 regions. The study used the HTBI primer set for a first-round RT-PCR of the TCR CDR3. TCRdb reprocessed the multiplex PCR reads via MiXCR and lists one record per CDR3 protein. The sample carries about 680,000 distinct CDR3 sequences, over 35% recorded once. Study observations and caveats: In the blood, most expanded thyroid clonotypes above 0.001 appeared as well.

Newly diagnosed hyperthyroidism patients aged 18 to 65 years had disease lasting under 2 months. Out of 10 ml of fresh peripheral blood came the PBMCs. Remarks on this clonotype: The antigen remains unidentified.

This CDR3 contains 15 residues. Trimming took 1 base from V and 4 from J, leaving 11 bases between them. CDR1 is SNHLY and CDR2 is FYNNEI in the germline V gene. Sequenced material: blood. This TCR was sampled from a woman between 40 and 55 years old with Graves' hyperthyroidism. V usage is TRBV2 and J usage is TRBJ1-3, with D unclear. CDR3 coding DNA: TGTGCCAGCAGTGAAGGAGTGACACGCGGAAACACCATATATTTT. It encodes CASSEGVTRGNTIYF.